The sequence of this T cell receptor beta chain was determined in a study of shared clonotypes between healthy human individuals. Germline lookup yields CDR1 SGHNT and CDR2 YYREEE (reference sequence). There are 14 residues in the CDR3. The V gene lost 4 bases and the J gene lost 2 bases, with 10 bases spanning the gap. The count of this clone is one. Each of the donors was a healthy adult who was HIV-negative and had not had a recent acute infection or vaccination. The authors divided CD4+ cells into CD45RA+ naive and CD45RA-negative memory subsets. Assay execution proceeded at the deep level. Libraries were prepared by immunoSEQ multiplex PCR; TCRdb keeps only in-frame clonotypes and omits some of them. There are 2.3 million or so clones in the sample; approximately 95% occur only once, and about 0.39% lies in the top ten.

The receptor was derived from a man aged 18 to 30 in good health. Some clones in this sample may be carry-over from other donors' samples. The sequenced sample was naive CD4+ T cells from PBMCs. This sample's subset: CD45RA+ positively selected. The chain uses TRBV5-4 and TRBJ1-3, with D tentatively TRBD1 (6 bases). This CDR3 reads CASSTGYTGNTIYF. DNA of the CDR3: TGTGCCAGCAGCACAGGGTATACTGGAAACACCATATATTTT.